What follows are 25 T cell receptor beta chains derived from one specimen sequenced in a study of blood T cell repertoires in COVID-19. The repertoire was sequenced with immunoSEQ multiplex PCR; TCRdb's copy has only in-frame clones and lacks some. The sample lists around 100,000 clones, 84% occurring once. Sequenced input: peripheral blood. The source of these receptors is a middle-aged woman with acute or convalescent COVID-19.

The gene calls are TRBV19 and TRBJ1-1, with a possible D match to TRBD1 (6 bases). There are 17 residues in the CDR3. The germline CDR1 and CDR2 sequences are LNHDA and SQIVND (reference sequence). V lost 3 bases to trimming and J lost 5 bases, with 22 bases between them. CDR3 sequence: CASSIRVWGRGKTEAFF. The CDR3 bases are TGTGCCAGTAGTATTAGGGTTTGGGGCAGGGGAAAGACTGAAGCTTTCTTT.

This chain's CDR3 is CASSSSVLSTDTQYF. The CDR3 DNA sequence: TGTGCCAGCAGCTCTAGCGTACTGAGCACAGATACGCAGTATTTT. The chain carries TRBV7-2 and TRBJ2-3, with D perhaps TRBD2 (6 bases). This CDR3 is 15 amino acids long. V lost 4 bases and J 0 bases, leaving 11 bases between the germline ends. Germline V gives CDR1 SGHTA, CDR2 FQGNSA.

V gene TRBV7-2 combines with J gene TRBJ1-2; 11 bases match TRBD1. V shed 1 base and J 7 bases; nucleotides not matched to a gene: 5. Per the germline V gene, CDR1 is SGHTA and CDR2 is FQGNSA. The CDR3 extends over 15 amino acids. CDR3 residues: CASSLVGTGGFGYTF. As DNA, the CDR3 is TGTGCCAGCAGCTTAGTGGGGACAGGGGGTTTTGGCTACACCTTC.

The J gene is TRBJ1-4, the V gene TRBV19; D is unclear. The CDR3 spans 15 residues. V was clipped by 9 bases and J by 0 bases, with 14 bases between them. Germline CDR1 LNHDA, CDR2 SQIVND (reference sequence). The CDR3 coding sequence is TGTGCCAGCAGCGTCAAGGGAGCAACTAATGAAAAACTGTTTTTT. Its translation: CASSVKGATNEKLFF.

V usage is TRBV5-1 and J usage is TRBJ2-1; 10 positions agree with TRBD1. Germline V gives CDR1 SGHRS, CDR2 YFSETQ. The trim removed 3 bases at V and 6 bases at J, leaving 6 bases unmatched. The CDR3 consists of 15 residues. The CDR3 reads CASSSSWDRGNEQFF. The DNA of the CDR3 is TGCGCCAGCAGCTCGAGTTGGGACAGGGGCAATGAGCAGTTCTTC.

V gene TRBV3-1 (or the pseudogene TRBV3-2) combines with J gene TRBJ1-4, with D possibly being TRBD1 (6 bases). From germline, CDR1 is LGHDT and CDR2 YNNKEL (reference sequence). The CDR3 length is 15 residues. The V gene lost 3 bases and the J gene lost 3 bases, with 11 bases spanning the gap. In DNA, the CDR3 is TGTGCCAGCAGCCACGACAGGACGGCTAATGAAAAACTGTTTTTT. Translating it yields CASSHDRTANEKLFF.

J is TRBJ1-5 and V is TRBV12-5; weak D call: TRBD1 (5 bases). The CDR3 is 15 residues long. CDR1 and CDR2 from the germline V gene are LGHNT and FRNRAP. V was trimmed by 6 bases and J by 4 bases, leaving 16 bases between them. CDR3 nucleotide sequence: TGTGCTAGTGGACCCAGACGGGGGGGTAATCAGCCCCAGCATTTT. Translation gives CASGPRRGGNQPQHF.

The chain employs TRBV7-8 and TRBJ2-5; weak D call: TRBD2 (6 bases). The V gene lost 2 bases and the J gene lost 7 bases, with 17 bases spanning the gap. The V gene's germline CDR1 is SGHVS and CDR2 FQNEAQ. The CDR3 is 15 amino acids. The CDR3 nucleotides are TGTGCCAGCAGCTTAAGGGACTTAACATTAGCGACCCAGTACTTC. Its protein product is CASSLRDLTLATQYF.

The V gene is TRBV7-3, the J gene TRBJ2-3; D is perhaps TRBD1 (6 bases). V was trimmed by 5 bases and J by 2 bases, leaving 14 bases between them. The CDR3 is 15 residues long. Germline V gene data show CDR1 as SGHTA and CDR2 as FQGTGA. CDR3 nucleotides: TGTGCCAGCAGCCGATCACAGGGCGCCACAGATACGCAGTATTTT. Protein sequence: CASSRSQGATDTQYF. The full variable domain, in which reference TRBV7-3 and TRBJ2-3 provide the parts outside the CDR3, is GAGVSQTPSNKVTEKGKYVELRCDPISGHTALYWYRQSLGQGPEFLIYFQGTGAADDSGLPNDRFFAVRPEGSVSTLKIQRTERGDSAVYLCASSRSQGATDTQYFGPGTRLTVL.

V usage is TRBV2 and J usage is TRBJ1-5, with a weak D call TRBD1 (6 bases). The CDR3 has 15 amino acids. V was trimmed by 2 bases and J by 0 bases, leaving 8 bases between them. The germline gives CDR1 SNHLY, CDR2 FYNNEI. The CDR3 DNA is TGTGCCAGCAGTGAACGGGACAATAGCAATCAGCCCCAGCATTTT. Translated, it gives CASSERDNSNQPQHF.

The chain employs TRBV30 and TRBJ1-3; no clear D gene. V was cut by 4 bases and J by 0 bases, with 7 bases left in between. The germline CDR1 and CDR2 sequences are GTSNPN and SVGIG (reference sequence). There are 13 residues in the CDR3. The CDR3 spells CAWTRDSGNTIYF. CDR3 sequence (DNA): TGTGCCTGGACCCGGGACTCTGGAAACACCATATATTTT.

The V call is TRBV3-1 (or the pseudogene TRBV3-2), the J call TRBJ1-2, with 7 positions matching TRBD1. This CDR3 contains 14 residues. Germline CDR1 reads LGHDT; CDR2 reads YNNKEL (reference sequence). V dropped 4 bases and J dropped 6; count of bases not matched to a gene: 8. CDR3 in DNA: TGTGCCAGCAGCCGATTTGGGACAGAGAATGGCTACACCTTC. Translation gives CASSRFGTENGYTF.

This sequence joins TRBV11-2 and TRBJ1-1, with TRBD1 identical over 8 bases. CDR3 length: 14 residues. Germline V lookup: CDR1 SGHAT, CDR2 FQNNGV. The V gene end was trimmed by 5 bases and the J gene end by 1 base; junction bases not matched to a gene: 3. The CDR3 DNA is TGTGCCAGCAGCGTCGGACAGGGGAACACTGAAGCTTTCTTT. This codes for CASSVGQGNTEAFF.

V usage is TRBV27 and J usage is TRBJ1-5; D is perhaps TRBD1 (6 bases). The germline CDR1 and CDR2 sequences are MNHEY and SMNVEV (reference sequence). The CDR3 is made up of 15 amino acids. V lost 6 bases and J lost 1, with 13 bases in between. The CDR3 nucleotides are TGTGCCAGCAGCCCCGCAACAGGGAGCAATCAGCCCCAGCATTTT. Its translation: CASSPATGSNQPQHF.

This sequence joins TRBV11-2 and TRBJ1-6, with 8 bases that match TRBD1. The CDR3 has 17 residues. Per the germline V gene, CDR1 is SGHAT and CDR2 is FQNNGV. V shed 1 base and J 1 base; nucleotides not matched to a gene: 3. CDR3 protein: CASSLVTGGSYNSPLHF. DNA for the CDR3: TGTGCCAGCAGCTTAGTAACAGGGGGATCCTATAATTCACCCCTCCACTTT.

This sequence joins TRBV7-9 and TRBJ2-7; 7 positions match TRBD1. The CDR3 is made up of 13 amino acids. The germline V gene encodes CDR1 SEHNR and CDR2 FQNEAQ (reference sequence). With V trimmed by 3 bases and J by 3 bases, 2 bases remained unmatched. CDR3: CASSLTGNYEQYF. In DNA form, the CDR3 reads TGTGCCAGCAGCTTGACAGGGAACTACGAGCAGTACTTC.

The V call is TRBV6-5, the J call TRBJ1-1; 7 bases are shared with TRBD1. This CDR3 has 11 residues. The germline V gene has CDR1 MNHEY and CDR2 SVGAGI. With V trimmed by 5 bases and J by 9 bases, 3 bases remained unmatched. This CDR3 reads CASSKQGKAFF. The CDR3 DNA reads as TGTGCCAGCAGTAAACAGGGGAAAGCTTTCTTT.

V and J are TRBV18 and TRBJ1-1, with D uncertain. The germline V gene encodes CDR1 KGHSH and CDR2 LQKENI. V was clipped by 4 bases and J by 0 bases, with 6 bases between them. The CDR3 spans 13 residues. CDR3 region: CASSLQMNTEAFF. CDR3 DNA: TGTGCCAGCTCACTACAGATGAACACTGAAGCTTTCTTT. The variable domain in full, with the rest retrieved from reference TRBV18 and TRBJ1-1, is NAGVMQNPRHLVRRRGQEARLRCSPMKGHSHVYWYRQLPEEGLKFMVYLQKENIIDESGMPKERFSAEFPKEGPSILRIQQVVRGDSAAYFCASSLQMNTEAFFGQGTRLTVV.

The V gene is TRBV4-1, the J gene TRBJ2-7, with D uncertain. The germline V gene has CDR1 MGHRA and CDR2 YSYEKL. The germline V and J ends were trimmed by 0 bases and 2 bases, with 11 bases remaining between them. The CDR3 has 15 residues. The DNA of the CDR3 is TGCGCCAGCAGCCAAGATTCCGAGGAACCCTACGAGCAGTACTTC. Translating it yields CASSQDSEEPYEQYF.

The chain combines TRBV6-1 with TRBJ1-6, with D maybe TRBD1 (5 bases). The CDR3 has 14 amino acids. V was trimmed by 5 bases and J by 7 bases, leaving 12 bases between them. Germline V gene lookup returns CDR1 MNHNS and CDR2 SASEGT. The CDR3 bases are TGTGCCAGCAGTACCGAGACAGTCAATTCACCCCTCCACTTT. It codes for CASSTETVNSPLHF.

This clone was found once. DNA of the CDR3: TGTGCCAGCAGTGAGACGATCAGGGGGGTTGATCAGCCCCAGCATTTT. Its protein is CASSETIRGVDQPQHF. This sequence joins TRBV2 and TRBJ1-5; TRBD1 matches at 7 bases. CDR1 is SNHLY and CDR2 is FYNNEI in the germline V gene. The CDR3 runs to 16 residues. The V segment lost 3 bases and the J segment 5 bases; nucleotides outside the gene matches: 10.

This chain uses TRBV5-4 with TRBJ2-7, with 9 bases aligning to TRBD1. Germline V gene lookup returns CDR1 SGHNT and CDR2 YYREEE (reference sequence). J lost 3 bases, V lost 4 bases, and 5 bases had no gene match. The CDR3 is 14 residues long. This CDR3 reads CASSVPGQGYEQYF. Here the CDR3 DNA reads TGTGCCAGCAGCGTCCCGGGACAGGGCTACGAGCAGTACTTC.

The rearrangement joins TRBV6-6 to TRBJ2-5; D might be TRBD1 (5 bases). The V and J ends lost 5 bases and 2 bases respectively, with 6 bases between them. The CDR3 sequence is 12 residues long. Germline V lookup: CDR1 MNHNY, CDR2 SVGAGI (reference sequence). The CDR3 sequence: CASSRQQETQYF. The CDR3 bases are TGTGCCAGCAGTCGACAGCAAGAGACCCAGTACTTC.

The chain carries TRBV6-5 and TRBJ2-2, with 8 nucleotides matching TRBD1. This CDR3 is 15 amino acids long. The V gene end was trimmed by 6 bases and the J gene end by 2 bases; junction bases not matched to a gene: 5. CDR1 is MNHEY and CDR2 is SVGAGI in the germline V gene. The CDR3 protein is CASRIDRGNTGELFF. CDR3 DNA: TGTGCCAGCAGAATAGACAGGGGTAACACCGGGGAGCTGTTTTTT.

This clone was observed a single time. The CDR3 loop reads CSVRPGQGGPGELFF. CDR3 DNA sequence: TGCAGCGTGCGACCGGGACAGGGTGGCCCCGGGGAGCTGTTTTTT. The chain carries TRBV29-1 and TRBJ2-2, with 9 bases identical to TRBD1. The CDR3 extends over 15 amino acids. The germline CDR1 and CDR2 sequences are SQVTM and ANQGSEA. J lost 6 bases, V lost 6 bases, and 11 bases had no gene match.